This TCR beta chain was sequenced in a study of shared clonotypes between healthy human individuals. As processed by the authors: Quality scores were absent from the junction-only immunoSEQ sequences, so filtering differed. Produced via immunoSEQ multiplex PCR; TCRdb's table is partial and in-frame only. D and trimming were read from the DNA, whereas the V and J calls and clone size are those reported in that table. Found here are about 2,200,000 clones, around 93% of them singletons; the top ten hold 1.5% to 2%. The V gene's germline CDR1 is SNHLY and CDR2 FYNNEI. Trimming took off 3 bases at V and 2 bases at J, with 19 bases between the two ends. The CDR3 length is 17 residues. Study conclusions and caveats: Sequencing of the sorted subsets was shown by rarefaction to be incomplete despite large depth. When compared with the clonotypes that were shared by all four sorted-subset donors, the non-shared clonotypes turned out to have lower generation probabilities. Clonotypes that were shared across a handful of donors made up roughly 5% of naive CD4 clonotypes.

On this clone: What it binds is not known.

CD45RO-negative, CCR7-positively selected cells formed the naive CD8 fraction, excluding terminally differentiated effector memory CD45RA+ cells. Material: naive CD8+ T cells from PBMCs. The chain joins TRBV2 to TRBJ2-5; D perhaps matches TRBD1 (7 bases). The sequence was obtained from a man younger than 35 in good health. Some clones in this sample may be carry-over from other donors' samples. The CDR3, as DNA: TGTGCCAGCAGTGAGGAGGGGGACAGAGCTTTACAAGAGACCCAGTACTTC. Translating gives CASSEEGDRALQETQYF.